These 22 T cell receptor beta chains were all obtained from the same sample, sequenced in a study of blood T cell repertoires in COVID-19. Clones were sequenced by immunoSEQ multiplex PCR, and TCRdb holds only the in-frame ones, with some missing. This sample has a few hundred thousand clones, with approximately 84% found just once. The specimen sequenced was peripheral blood. These receptors originate from a woman aged 25 to 39 who had recovered from COVID-19.

The chain employs TRBV3-1 (or the pseudogene TRBV3-2) and TRBJ2-2; the match to TRBD2 covers 8 bases. Germline V gives CDR1 LGHDT, CDR2 YNNKEL (reference sequence). This CDR3 has 18 amino acids. The V gene end was trimmed by 0 bases and the J gene end by 2 bases; junction bases not matched to a gene: 8. CDR3 nucleotide sequence: TGTGCCAGCAGCCAAGATTTCGGAGCGGGAGACAACACCGGGGAGCTGTTTTTT. Translating it yields CASSQDFGAGDNTGELFF.

The V call is TRBV3-1 (or the pseudogene TRBV3-2), the J call TRBJ1-2, with 8 bases lining up with TRBD1. The junction had 2 bases not matched to a gene; V was cut back by 8 bases and J by 3 bases. This CDR3 contains 12 residues. The V gene's germline CDR1 is LGHDT and CDR2 YNNKEL (reference sequence). The CDR3 loop is CASGQGDYGYTF. CDR3 sequence (DNA): TGTGCCAGCGGACAGGGCGACTATGGCTACACCTTC.

The genes are TRBV7-2 and TRBJ2-7; D gene unclear. This CDR3 has 14 amino acids. V shed 2 bases and J shed 2 bases, with 10 bases lying between them. Germline CDR1 SGHTA, CDR2 FQGNSA. CDR3: CASSLSAATYEQYF. The CDR3 bases are TGTGCCAGCAGCTTATCGGCAGCGACCTACGAGCAGTACTTC.

The chain employs TRBV6-6 and TRBJ1-4; TRBD1 is a possible D gene (6 bases). Trimming removed 4 bases from V and 7 bases from J, with 10 bases in between. Germline V gene lookup returns CDR1 MNHNY and CDR2 SVGAGI (reference sequence). The CDR3 consists of 13 residues. CDR3 in amino acids: CASSWDTVEKLFF. CDR3 DNA sequence: TGTGCCAGCAGTTGGGACACGGTTGAAAAACTGTTTTTT.

This chain uses TRBV7-8 with TRBJ2-7, with D possibly being TRBD2 (5 bases). The germline V gene encodes CDR1 SGHVS and CDR2 FQNEAQ. Between the trimmed V and J ends, which lost 2 bases and 5 bases, there was a span of 7 bases. The CDR3 spans 12 residues. The CDR3 protein is CASSLLEDEQYF. CDR3 DNA sequence: TGTGCCAGCAGCTTACTGGAGGACGAGCAGTACTTC.

The V call is TRBV12-5, the J call TRBJ2-3, with D possibly being TRBD1 (6 bases). Germline values: CDR1 LGHNT, CDR2 FRNRAP. Trimming took off 5 bases at V and 5 bases at J, with 14 bases between the two ends. The CDR3 is made up of 14 amino acids. In DNA, the CDR3 is TGTGCTAGTGGTCTAAGACAGGCCGTAGATACGCAGTATTTT. Encoded protein: CASGLRQAVDTQYF.

This chain links TRBV18 with TRBJ2-5, with TRBD2 identical over 7 bases. CDR1 is KGHSH and CDR2 is LQKENI in the germline V gene. The CDR3 is made up of 15 amino acids. Germline trimming cut 2 bases from V and 0 bases from J; bases unmatched to any gene: 3. The CDR3 nucleotides are TGTGCCAGCTCACCATCGCGGGGGTACCAAGAGACCCAGTACTTC. Translated, it gives CASSPSRGYQETQYF.

The J gene is TRBJ1-4, the V gene TRBV7-6; D may be TRBD1 (6 bases). V shed 5 bases and J shed 17 bases, with 18 bases lying between them. This CDR3 has 12 amino acids. Germline lookup yields CDR1 SGHVS and CDR2 FNYEAQ. The CDR3 loop is CASSSEGVARFF. CDR3 nucleotides: TGTGCCAGCAGCAGCGAGGGGGTGGCCCGTTTTTTT.

The V call is TRBV10-2, the J call TRBJ1-1; D is uncertain. The CDR3 sequence is 11 residues long. Trimming left V 8 bases short and J 3 bases short, with 7 bases between. CDR1 and CDR2 (germline): WSHSY, SAAADI. CDR3 DNA: TGCGCCAGCGCAGCGGACACTGAAGCTTTCTTT. Residues: CASAADTEAFF.

The gene calls are TRBV29-1 and TRBJ2-5; 7 positions agree with TRBD2. The CDR3 spans 15 residues. The germline gives CDR1 SQVTM, CDR2 ANQGSEA. The J segment lost 2 bases and the V segment lost 6 bases, leaving 12 bases of the junction unmatched. The CDR3: CSVVGWGLLQETQYF. CDR3 bases: TGCAGCGTCGTCGGCTGGGGACTACTACAAGAGACCCAGTACTTC.

This clone has more than one count but fewer than ten. This chain uses TRBV11-2 with TRBJ2-3, with 7 positions matching TRBD2. The germline CDR1 and CDR2 sequences are SGHAT and FQNNGV. J lost 3 bases, V lost 8 bases, and 11 bases had no gene match. The CDR3 spans 15 residues. In DNA, the CDR3 is TGTGCCAGCGGATTAGATGCGGGAGAAACAGATACGCAGTATTTT. Its translation is CASGLDAGETDTQYF.

The genes are TRBV24-1 and TRBJ1-2, with a possible D match to TRBD1 (5 bases). Germline V gene sequence: CDR1 KGHDR, CDR2 SFDVKD. The CDR3 is 13 amino acids. The V gene lost 3 bases and the J gene lost 8 bases, with 12 bases spanning the gap. In DNA form, the CDR3 reads TGTGCCACCAGTGATATCAGGGTAGGAGGCTACACCTTC. Protein product: CATSDIRVGGYTF.

The chain recombines TRBV27 with TRBJ1-6; tentatively, D is TRBD1 (5 bases). Trimming took 9 bases from V and 8 from J, leaving 17 bases between them. From germline, CDR1 is MNHEY and CDR2 SMNVEV (reference sequence). This CDR3 is built from 14 residues. In DNA form, the CDR3 reads TGTGCCAGTCGTGGGGGGGGATTGGATTCACCCCTCCACTTT. It is translated as CASRGGGLDSPLHF.

The rearrangement links TRBV5-1 to TRBJ2-1; perhaps TRBD1 as D (5 bases). CDR1 and CDR2 (germline): SGHRS, YFSETQ. The CDR3 has 14 residues. V lost 4 bases, J lost 10 bases, and 18 bases lay in between. CDR3 loop: CASSRTDSVLEQFF. The CDR3 nucleotides read TGCGCCAGCAGCCGGACCGACAGCGTTCTGGAGCAGTTCTTC.

V and J are TRBV19 and TRBJ2-7, with D tentatively TRBD2 (6 bases). Germline loops: CDR1 LNHDA, CDR2 SQIVND (reference sequence). Trimming took 4 bases from V and 3 from J, leaving 10 bases between them. The CDR3 length is 13 residues. The CDR3 DNA is TGTGCCAGTAGTAGGGACTCCAACTACGAGCAGTACTTC. Translated, it gives CASSRDSNYEQYF.

This clone has just one count. The V gene is TRBV28, the J gene TRBJ2-7; D is undetermined. Germline CDR1 and CDR2: MDHEN and SYDVKM. The V and J ends lost 1 base and 2 bases respectively, with 18 bases between them. The CDR3 is 17 amino acids. For the CDR3, the DNA is TGTGCCAGCAGTTTATTTTTGAAAGCGCTTTCCACCTACGAGCAGTACTTC. This translates into CASSLFLKALSTYEQYF.

The V gene is TRBV2, the J gene TRBJ2-5, with TRBD2 matching over 16 bases. From germline, CDR1 is SNHLY and CDR2 FYNNEI. J was trimmed by 4 bases and V by 4 bases; bases with no gene match: 3. There are 16 residues in the CDR3. The CDR3 loop is CASSGGLAGGPETQYF. In DNA, the CDR3 is TGTGCCAGCAGTGGGGGACTAGCGGGAGGGCCAGAGACCCAGTACTTC.

This chain links TRBV7-9 with TRBJ2-1, with a weak D call TRBD2 (5 bases). Germline CDR1 is SEHNR and CDR2 is FQNEAQ (reference sequence). The CDR3 sequence is 16 residues long. Trimming removed 4 bases from V and 5 bases from J, with 18 bases in between. The CDR3 coding sequence is TGTGCCAGCAGCTCATACACAACGGGGAGCCACAATGAGCAGTTCTTC. Protein product: CASSSYTTGSHNEQFF.

The chain carries TRBV4-3 and TRBJ1-2, with 9 bases fitting TRBD1. V shed 0 bases and J 5 bases; nucleotides not matched to a gene: 4. CDR1 LGHNA and CDR2 YSLEER come from the germline V gene. The CDR3 extends over 15 amino acids. Here the CDR3 reads CASSQDWGQGYGYTF. The CDR3 nucleotides read TGCGCCAGCAGCCAAGATTGGGGACAGGGTTATGGCTACACCTTC.

The chain combines TRBV10-2 with TRBJ2-5, with D possibly TRBD2 on 6 matching bases. The CDR3 has 11 residues. Germline V gene lookup returns CDR1 WSHSY and CDR2 SAAADI. The CDR3 loop is CVTSEGKTQYF. In nucleotides, the CDR3 is TGCGTTACGTCGGAGGGCAAGACCCAGTACTTC.

The J gene is TRBJ2-2, the V gene TRBV7-6; D is unresolved. The CDR3 has 14 amino acids. The germline gives CDR1 SGHVS, CDR2 FNYEAQ. The V and J ends lost 0 bases and 6 bases respectively, with 8 bases between them. The CDR3 sequence: CASSLAPDSGELFF. The CDR3 nucleotides are TGTGCCAGCAGCTTAGCTCCAGATTCCGGGGAGCTGTTTTTT.

This chain joins TRBV9 and TRBJ2-1, with no clear D. The CDR3 consists of 16 residues. V was cut by 2 bases and J by 6 bases, with 18 bases left in between. Per the germline V gene, CDR1 is SGDLS and CDR2 is YYNGEE. The CDR3 DNA reads TGTGCCAGCAGCGTTTTTCCAGGTCCGGTCGGCAATGAGCAGTTCTTC. Translating it yields CASSVFPGPVGNEQFF. Supplemented by reference TRBV9 and TRBJ2-1, the full variable domain reads DSGVTQTPKHLITATGQRVTLRCSPRSGDLSVYWYQQSLDQGLQFLIQYYNGEERAKGNILERFSAQQFPDLHSELNLSSLELGDSALYFCASSVFPGPVGNEQFFGPGTRLTVL.